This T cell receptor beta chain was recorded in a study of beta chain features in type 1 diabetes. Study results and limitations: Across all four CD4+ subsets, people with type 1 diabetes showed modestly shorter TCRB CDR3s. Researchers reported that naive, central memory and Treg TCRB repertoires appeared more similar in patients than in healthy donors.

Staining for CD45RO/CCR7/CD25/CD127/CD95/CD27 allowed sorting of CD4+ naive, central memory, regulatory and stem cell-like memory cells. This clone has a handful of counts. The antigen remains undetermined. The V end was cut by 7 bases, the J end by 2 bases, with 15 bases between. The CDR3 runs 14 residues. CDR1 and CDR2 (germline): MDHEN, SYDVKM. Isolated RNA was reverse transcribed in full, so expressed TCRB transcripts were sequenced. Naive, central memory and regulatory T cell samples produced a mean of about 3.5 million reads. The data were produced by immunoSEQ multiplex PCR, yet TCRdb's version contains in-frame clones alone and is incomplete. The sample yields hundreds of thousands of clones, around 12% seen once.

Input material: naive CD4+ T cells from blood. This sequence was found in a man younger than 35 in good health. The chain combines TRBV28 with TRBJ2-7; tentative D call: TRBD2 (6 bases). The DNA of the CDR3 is TGTGCCAGCATGGTGGAGGGAGCACCCTACGAGCAGTACTTC. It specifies CASMVEGAPYEQYF.